This T cell receptor (beta chain) was identified in a study of cytomegalovirus exposure and HLA in healthy donors. Study in general: There were some 410 genotyped donors. Of these, 81% fell in the genetic ancestry cluster associated with self-reported Caucasian donors. General observations from the study: Owing to their indistinguishability, certain V segments, notably TRBV6-2 and TRBV6-3, were excluded. The Asian-associated ancestry cluster reportedly had fewer N-insertions than the approximately 650-donor mean in a later analysis. Rates of TCR association differed by HLA locus in a later analysis, with DRB1 highest and HLA-C lowest.

Notes on this clone: Its antigen is currently unknown.

This CDR3 region has 15 residues. The V gene's germline CDR1 is SGHRS and CDR2 YFSETQ. Trimming stripped 3 bases from V and 1 base from J, with 10 bases between. Use of 60 Vbeta and 13 Jbeta primers characterized the PCR. Profiled with immunoSEQ multiplex PCR; TCRdb holds only in-frame clones, not every one. The sample yields tens of thousands of clones, nearly 55% seen once. This clonotype was obtained from a woman aged 40 to 50 in good health and CMV-seropositive. The chain joins TRBV5-1 to TRBJ2-2; D is ambiguous. Input material: PBMCs. In DNA, the CDR3 is TGCGCCAGCAGCTCCATGTCAGGGAACACCGGGGAGCTGTTTTTT. Protein product: CASSSMSGNTGELFF.